Listed here are 32 T cell receptor beta chains from one sample, sequenced in a study of T cell repertoires in cytomegalovirus infection. From the reads, TCRdb called clonotypes with MiXCR, one entry per CDR3 protein. The sample comprises tens of thousands of distinct CDR3 sequences, roughly 44% of which are singletons, and 93% rests with the top ten. These receptors' antigens are unknown. Sequences were derived from CD8+ T cells from cultured PBMCs, sampled from culture after CMV antigen stimulation. Receptor source: a human donor in good health (CMV status not recorded). Some clones in this sample may be carry-over from other donors' samples.

This clonotype has just a few counts. The CDR3 DNA is TGTGCCAGCAGCTTAAGCGACACGAACACTGAAGCTTTCTTT. Amino acids: CASSLSDTNTEAFF. The chain uses TRBV11-2 and TRBJ1-1; D remains ambiguous. Per germline, CDR1 SGHAT and CDR2 FQNNGV. The CDR3 is 14 residues long. Trimming cost V 2 bases and J 1 base, with 8 bases left between them.

The chain recombines TRBV29-1 with TRBJ2-7, with TRBD2 matching over 7 bases. V lost 2 bases and J lost 0; bases outside the gene matches: 4. The CDR3 contains 14 residues. The V gene's germline CDR1 is SQVTM and CDR2 ANQGSEA. The CDR3 sequence is CSVEMRGSSYEQYF. CDR3 bases: TGCAGCGTTGAAATGCGGGGGAGCTCCTACGAGCAGTACTTC.

The chain carries TRBV7-2 and TRBJ2-7; TRBD1 matches 10 bases. V shed 3 bases, J shed 5 bases, and the junction held 10 bases outside the gene matches. Germline values: CDR1 SGHTA, CDR2 FQGNSA. CDR3 length equals 16 residues. In nucleotides, the CDR3 is TGTGCCAGCAGCTTGTTCGCCGGGACAGGGGCTAACGAGCAGTACTTC. Translation: CASSLFAGTGANEQYF.

The chain combines TRBV7-9 with TRBJ2-7; 14 bases agree with TRBD2. In germline, CDR1 is SEHNR, CDR2 FQNEAQ (reference sequence). This CDR3 has 16 amino acids. Trimming at V came to 5 bases and at J to 5 bases, leaving 8 bases not matched to a gene. The CDR3 DNA sequence: TGTGCCAGCAGCCACAAGGGACTAGCGGGAGTCCACGAGCAGTACTTC. Amino acid sequence: CASSHKGLAGVHEQYF. Looking up the rest from reference TRBV7-9 and TRBJ2-7 gives the full variable domain: DTGVSQNPRHKITKRGQNVTFRCDPISEHNRLYWYRQTLGQGPEFLTYFQNEAQLEKSRLLSDRFSAERPKGSFSTLEIQRTEQGDSAMYLCASSHKGLAGVHEQYFGPGTRLTVT.

J is TRBJ1-1 and V is TRBV27; a possible D gene is TRBD1 (5 bases). V lost 6 bases to trimming and J lost 4 bases, with 6 bases between them. Germline V CDR1 and CDR2: MNHEY, SMNVEV (reference sequence). This CDR3 comprises 11 residues. The CDR3 loop is CASRRGTEAFF. CDR3 coding DNA: TGTGCCAGCAGAAGGGGCACTGAAGCTTTCTTT.

V gene TRBV14 combines with J gene TRBJ1-1; possibly TRBD1 for D (6 bases). The CDR3 is made up of 19 amino acids. Germline CDR1 reads SGHDN; CDR2 reads FVKESK. Trimming took off 1 base at V and 3 bases at J, with 24 bases between the two ends. DNA of the CDR3: TGTGCCAGCAGCCAAGGGACTAGGACAGTCTCACCCGTTTACACTGAAGCTTTCTTT. It encodes CASSQGTRTVSPVYTEAFF.

This clonotype was found once. The genes are TRBV6-2 or TRBV6-3 and TRBJ2-3; D tentatively reads TRBD1 or TRBD2 (5 bases each). CDR3 length equals 15 residues. The V gene's germline CDR1 is MNHEY and CDR2 SVGEGT. V shed 7 bases and J shed 0 bases, with 14 bases lying between them. The CDR3 protein is CASIPPGPSTDTQYF. DNA of the CDR3: TGTGCCAGCATCCCCCCGGGGCCTAGCACAGATACGCAGTATTTT.

This clonotype was detected only a few times. The chain recombines TRBV7-3 with TRBJ2-3; 11 bases align to TRBD2. V lost 5 bases to trimming and J lost 6 bases; unmatched junction nucleotides: 4. Germline V gene lookup returns CDR1 SGHTA and CDR2 FQGTGA. There are 14 residues in the CDR3. The CDR3 region is CASSRLAGSDTQYF. The CDR3, as DNA: TGTGCCAGCAGCCGACTAGCGGGAAGCGATACGCAGTATTTT.

This clonotype was observed a few times. The chain carries TRBV11-2 and TRBJ2-1; a possible D gene is TRBD2 (5 bases). V was clipped by 1 base and J by 9 bases, with 10 bases between them. There are 13 residues in the CDR3. Per germline, CDR1 SGHAT and CDR2 FQNNGV. The CDR3 bases are TGTGCCAGCAGCTTAGCGGGAAAAGCTGAGCAGTTCTTC. Translating gives CASSLAGKAEQFF.

The rearrangement links TRBV20-1 to TRBJ2-7; tentatively, D is TRBD2 (5 bases). V was cut by 0 bases and J by 7 bases, with 16 bases left in between. The germline gives CDR1 DFQATT, CDR2 SNEGSKA (reference sequence). The CDR3 runs to 14 residues. The CDR3 coding sequence is TGCAGTGCTAGAGAGCCAGGACTCAATCGGGAGCAGTACTTC. Encoded protein: CSAREPGLNREQYF.

This chain links TRBV11-2 with TRBJ2-1, with a tentative D call TRBD2 (5 bases). Between the trimmed V and J ends, which lost 1 base and 8 bases, there was a span of 9 bases. Germline V gene sequence: CDR1 SGHAT, CDR2 FQNNGV. The CDR3 is made up of 13 amino acids. CDR3 bases: TGTGCCAGCAGCTTAGGAGGGTTGGATGAGCAGTTCTTC. This encodes CASSLGGLDEQFF.

The V gene is TRBV7-9, the J gene TRBJ2-7; D is undetermined. Germline CDR1 and CDR2: SEHNR and FQNEAQ (reference sequence). The V and J ends lost 1 base and 5 bases respectively, with 6 bases between them. CDR3 length equals 12 residues. The CDR3: CASSLGLDEQYF. DNA for the CDR3: TGTGCCAGCAGCTTAGGATTAGACGAGCAGTACTTC. Drawing the rest from reference TRBV7-9 and TRBJ2-7, the complete variable domain is DTGVSQNPRHKITKRGQNVTFRCDPISEHNRLYWYRQTLGQGPEFLTYFQNEAQLEKSRLLSDRFSAERPKGSFSTLEIQRTEQGDSAMYLCASSLGLDEQYFGPGTRLTVT.

The CDR3, as DNA: TGTGCCAGCAGCCTGTGGAAGGAGGGCACAGATACGCAGTATTTT. It yields the protein CASSLWKEGTDTQYF. The chain combines TRBV7-9 with TRBJ2-3, with D perhaps matching TRBD2 (5 bases). The CDR3 spans 15 residues. V lost 5 bases to trimming and J lost 1 base, with 13 bases between them. The germline gives CDR1 SEHNR, CDR2 FQNEAQ (reference sequence).

The V and J genes are TRBV20-1 and TRBJ2-7; D is perhaps TRBD2 (5 bases). The CDR3 is made up of 11 amino acids. Germline CDR1 DFQATT, CDR2 SNEGSKA (reference sequence). Trimming cost V 3 bases and J 6 bases, with 9 bases left between them. The CDR3 DNA is TGCAGTGCTAGCATGAGCGGCGAGCAGTACTTC. Its translation: CSASMSGEQYF.

The chain couples TRBV27 to TRBJ1-1; D is unresolved. CDR1 and CDR2 from the germline V gene are MNHEY and SMNVEV (reference sequence). Trimming left V 2 bases short and J 1 base short, with 8 bases between. The CDR3 is made up of 14 amino acids. As DNA, the CDR3 is TGTGCCAGCAGTTTAATGGGAAGGAACACTGAAGCTTTCTTT. Encoded protein: CASSLMGRNTEAFF.

The chain couples TRBV7-9 to TRBJ2-3; 14 bases match TRBD2. J gave up 4 bases and V 6 bases, and 6 bases lay outside the gene matches. Germline loops: CDR1 SEHNR, CDR2 FQNEAQ (reference sequence). The CDR3 covers 16 residues. The CDR3 spells CASRSGTSGSADTQYF. CDR3 DNA: TGTGCCAGCAGGTCCGGGACTAGCGGGAGCGCAGATACGCAGTATTTT. Together with reference TRBV7-9 and TRBJ2-3, the CDR3 gives the full variable domain: DTGVSQNPRHKITKRGQNVTFRCDPISEHNRLYWYRQTLGQGPEFLTYFQNEAQLEKSRLLSDRFSAERPKGSFSTLEIQRTEQGDSAMYLCASRSGTSGSADTQYFGPGTRLTVL.

The chain couples TRBV7-9 to TRBJ2-5, with TRBD1 matching over 8 bases. This CDR3 has 14 residues. V lost 3 bases and J lost 2; bases outside the gene matches: 2. CDR1 is SEHNR and CDR2 is FQNEAQ in the germline V gene (reference sequence). The CDR3 reads CASSFNRGQETQYF. The CDR3 nucleotides are TGTGCCAGCAGCTTTAACAGGGGGCAAGAGACCCAGTACTTC.

The J gene is TRBJ1-2, the V gene TRBV27; D gene uncertain. V lost 4 bases to trimming and J lost 4 bases, with 22 bases between them. The V gene's germline CDR1 is MNHEY and CDR2 SMNVEV (reference sequence). This CDR3 is 17 amino acids long. The CDR3 loop is CASSSFPGSDSFYGYTF. As DNA, the CDR3 is TGTGCCAGCAGTTCGTTTCCGGGTTCAGATTCATTCTATGGCTACACCTTC.

This clonotype was seen a few times. The J gene is TRBJ2-1, the V gene TRBV7-9; maybe TRBD1 (6 bases). The CDR3 totals 14 residues. The germline CDR1 and CDR2 sequences are SEHNR and FQNEAQ (reference sequence). Trimming removed 4 bases from V and 8 bases from J, with 15 bases in between. The CDR3 bases are TGTGCCAGCAGCTCTCTCACAGGGTCGTATGAGCAGTTCTTC. Protein sequence: CASSSLTGSYEQFF.

In this sample, this clonotype turned up many times. This sequence joins TRBV7-8 and TRBJ2-2; D gene unclear. Germline values: CDR1 SGHVS, CDR2 FQNEAQ. This CDR3 spans 12 amino acids. V was shortened by 5 bases and J by 5 bases, with 6 bases between the two germline ends. The CDR3 reads CASSQQTGELFF. CDR3 bases: TGTGCCAGCAGCCAACAAACCGGGGAGCTGTTTTTT.

The chain recombines TRBV19 with TRBJ1-1; D gene uncertain. The CDR3 totals 15 residues. Germline V gene sequence: CDR1 LNHDA, CDR2 SQIVND (reference sequence). V lost 1 base and J 4 bases, leaving 13 bases between the germline ends. CDR3 nucleotide sequence: TGTGCCAGTAGTATAGGAGGAAGCCTGAGCACTGAAGCTTTCTTT. It yields the protein CASSIGGSLSTEAFF.

This clonotype was found a few times. The rearrangement uses TRBV12-5 and TRBJ2-2; D remains unclear. CDR1 and CDR2 (germline): LGHNT, FRNRAP. This CDR3 is 13 amino acids long. The ends were cut back, 1 base at V and 4 bases at J, with 4 bases in the middle. The CDR3 DNA sequence: TGTGCTAGTGGTTTGGATCTCACCGGGGAGCTGTTTTTT. This codes for CASGLDLTGELFF.

J is TRBJ2-2 and V is TRBV10-3; 7 nucleotides match TRBD1. The CDR3 totals 14 residues. The V segment lost 7 bases and the J segment 1 base; nucleotides outside the gene matches: 3. The germline V gene has CDR1 ENHRY and CDR2 SYGVKD. CDR3 nucleotides: TGTGCCATCACCGGACAGGAGAACACCGGGGAGCTGTTTTTT. Residues: CAITGQENTGELFF.

The chain recombines TRBV2 with TRBJ2-5; TRBD1 or TRBD2 may be the D gene (5 bases each). V lost 5 bases, J lost 9 bases, and 22 bases lay in between. This CDR3 region has 15 residues. Germline loops: CDR1 SNHLY, CDR2 FYNNEI. The CDR3 DNA follows: TGTGCCAGCAGTCAACGGGACCCGACGCTGGAGGCCCAGTACTTC. This translates into CASSQRDPTLEAQYF.

The chain uses TRBV30 and TRBJ1-2; no clear D. CDR3 size: 13 residues. V was pared by 3 bases and J by 3 bases, with 11 bases between. Germline V lookup: CDR1 GTSNPN, CDR2 SVGIG (reference sequence). The CDR3 DNA sequence: TGTGCCTGGAGCCCCGACGGCCACTATGGCTACACCTTC. Encoded protein: CAWSPDGHYGYTF. The full variable domain, its missing parts supplied by reference TRBV30 and TRBJ1-2, is SQTIHQWPATLVQPVGSPLSLECTVEGTSNPNLYWYRQAAGRGLQLLFYSVGIGQISSEVPQNLSASRPQDRQFILSSKKLLLSDSGFYLCAWSPDGHYGYTFGSGTRLTVV.

This clonotype has just a few counts. The V gene is TRBV11-2, the J gene TRBJ2-2, with no clear D. Germline V gene lookup returns CDR1 SGHAT and CDR2 FQNNGV. V lost 4 bases to trimming and J lost 6 bases, with 9 bases between them. This CDR3 region has 13 residues. The CDR3 coding sequence is TGTGCCAGCAGCTCGGCCCTGCCCGGGGAGCTGTTTTTT. Its translation is CASSSALPGELFF.

The genes are TRBV6-2 or TRBV6-3 and TRBJ2-7; D is possibly TRBD1 (6 bases). CDR1 and CDR2 from the germline V gene are MNHEY and SVGEGT. This CDR3 is built from 15 residues. The germline V and J ends were trimmed by 6 bases and 2 bases, with 17 bases remaining between them. The CDR3 nucleotides read TGTGCCAGCAGCAAGACAGGACTCCTTCCCTACGAGCAGTACTTC. Translating gives CASSKTGLLPYEQYF.

The V call is TRBV27, the J call TRBJ2-2; D remains unclear. Germline V gene lookup returns CDR1 MNHEY and CDR2 SMNVEV (reference sequence). Trimming took off 0 bases at V and 4 bases at J, with 12 bases between the two ends. The CDR3 loop spans 16 amino acids. CDR3 sequence reads: CASSLSNGSTTGELFF. CDR3 DNA: TGTGCCAGCAGTTTATCAAACGGTAGCACCACCGGGGAGCTGTTTTTT.

V gene TRBV20-1 combines with J gene TRBJ2-7; 9 bases map to TRBD1. Losses at the gene ends were 0 bases for V and 4 bases for J; bases not matched to a gene: 10. The CDR3 has 16 residues. Germline assignment: CDR1 DFQATT and CDR2 SNEGSKA (reference sequence). The CDR3 nucleotides are TGCAGTGCTAGAGATGATTTTAAAGGACAGGGGTACGAGCAGTACTTC. Translated: CSARDDFKGQGYEQYF.

This clonotype showed up just once. The chain has TRBV15 and TRBJ1-5; TRBD1 matches at 7 bases. V lost 5 bases, J lost 5 bases, and 9 bases stayed unmatched. CDR1 and CDR2 (germline): LNHNV, YYDKDF (reference sequence). The length of the CDR3 is 15 residues. CDR3 protein: CATSSPGQHDQPQHF. The CDR3 nucleotides are TGTGCCACCAGCTCGCCGGGACAGCACGATCAGCCCCAGCATTTT.

This clonotype was seen only a few times. This chain joins TRBV6-6 and TRBJ2-7; possibly TRBD1 for D (6 bases). The CDR3 is 18 residues long. Trimming left V 6 bases short and J 0 bases short, with 24 bases between. The germline V gene encodes CDR1 MNHNY and CDR2 SVGAGI (reference sequence). CDR3 nucleotides: TGTGCCAGCAGCCGGGACACTATAAGCGGAAGGAGCTCCTACGAGCAGTACTTC. Amino acid sequence: CASSRDTISGRSSYEQYF.

V and J are TRBV28 and TRBJ1-2, with a possible D match to TRBD1 (6 bases). This CDR3 comprises 16 residues. From germline, CDR1 is MDHEN and CDR2 SYDVKM. Trimming stripped 4 bases from V and 6 bases from J, with 21 bases between. The CDR3 spells CASSWFEGGYSNGYTF. CDR3 in DNA: TGTGCCAGCAGTTGGTTTGAGGGGGGCTATAGTAATGGCTACACCTTC.